One sample yielded the 6 T cell receptor beta chains listed below, sequenced in a study of blood T cell repertoires in COVID-19. Sequencing was performed with immunoSEQ multiplex PCR; in TCRdb, only in-frame clones are kept and a portion is missing. Of under 200,000 clones in the sample, around nine tenths were seen once. Source material: peripheral blood. The receptors originated from a man between 18 and 35 years old with active or convalescent COVID-19.

The rearrangement uses TRBV28 and TRBJ1-5, with 8 bases fitting TRBD1. CDR1 and CDR2 from the germline V gene are MDHEN and SYDVKM. The trim removed 5 bases at V and 5 bases at J, leaving 5 bases unmatched. This CDR3 is built from 14 residues. CDR3 residues: CASSTGGDHQPQHF. For the CDR3, the DNA is TGTGCCAGCAGTACAGGGGGGGATCATCAGCCCCAGCATTTT.

The chain combines TRBV6-5 with TRBJ1-1; 9 positions match TRBD1. CDR1 is MNHEY, CDR2 SVGAGI, per germline. Trimming at V came to 4 bases and at J to 6 bases, leaving 6 bases not matched to a gene. There are 14 residues in the CDR3. CDR3 protein: CASSFPQGAPEAFF. CDR3 coding DNA: TGTGCCAGCAGTTTCCCACAGGGGGCCCCTGAAGCTTTCTTT.

The rearrangement links TRBV19 to TRBJ1-1; D not certain. From germline, CDR1 is LNHDA and CDR2 SQIVND (reference sequence). Trimming left V 3 bases short and J 3 bases short, with 8 bases between. The CDR3 is 13 amino acids. The CDR3 region is CASSMARYTEAFF. CDR3 DNA sequence: TGTGCCAGTAGTATGGCCAGGTACACTGAAGCTTTCTTT.

This chain links TRBV28 with TRBJ1-5; D call uncertain. With 3 bases removed from V and 2 bases from J, the gap between germline ends came to 2 bases. The CDR3 loop spans 12 amino acids. Germline V CDR1 and CDR2: MDHEN, SYDVKM. CDR3 in amino acids: CASSFGNQPQHF. The CDR3 region has the DNA TGTGCCAGCAGTTTCGGCAATCAGCCCCAGCATTTT. Drawing the rest from reference TRBV28 and TRBJ1-5, the complete variable domain is DVKVTQSSRYLVKRTGEKVFLECVQDMDHENMFWYRQDPGLGLRLIYFSYDVKMKEKGDIPEGYSVSREKKERFSLILESASTNQTSMYLCASSFGNQPQHFGDGTRLSIL.

V usage is TRBV30 and J usage is TRBJ1-5, with 7 bases identical to TRBD1. The CDR3 consists of 19 residues. Germline CDR1 GTSNPN, CDR2 SVGIG (reference sequence). The ends lost 0 bases at V and 5 bases at J; junction bases unmatched: 19. CDR3 sequence: CAWSVRGFGSGTVDQPQHF. CDR3 DNA: TGTGCCTGGAGTGTAAGGGGGTTTGGTAGTGGGACAGTTGATCAGCCCCAGCATTTT.

V is TRBV5-1 and J is TRBJ2-1; the D is unclear. Trimming left V 0 bases short and J 0 bases short, with 7 bases between. The CDR3 is 15 residues long. Germline values: CDR1 SGHRS, CDR2 YFSETQ. This CDR3 is CASSLDVSSYNEQFF. The CDR3 DNA reads TGCGCCAGCAGCTTGGATGTGAGCTCCTACAATGAGCAGTTCTTC.